This TCR beta chain originates from a study of blood T cell repertoires in COVID-19. Turning to the study itself: Sites across the United States, Italy and Spain contributed samples from acute and convalescent COVID-19. T cells, B-cell-depleted T cells, or PBMCs supplied cDNA or gDNA.

Per the authors' pipeline: Cell counts per sample came from amplifying reference gene primers. Assay: immunoSEQ multiplex PCR; the TCRdb copy retains only in-frame clones and omits some. That table furnishes V, J and clone size, whereas the DNA furnished D and trimming. The sample lists fewer than 250,000 clones, 84% occurring once. Those enrolled in Seattle joined during active infection and were followed longitudinally afterward. Germline V gene sequence: CDR1 MDHEN, CDR2 SYDVKM. V shed 7 bases and J shed 6 bases, with 7 bases lying between them. This CDR3 contains 11 residues. What was sequenced was peripheral blood. The receptor was derived from a woman aged 80 or older with COVID-19, enrolled during active disease. The chain uses TRBV28 and TRBJ1-5, with unresolved D. The CDR3, as DNA: TGTGCCAGCACTAATCGTCAGCCCCAGCATTTT. It yields the protein CASTNRQPQHF.